Each of the 30 T cell receptor beta chains below was sequenced from the same sample in a study of response to subunit inactivated influenza vaccine. TCRdb reprocessed the RT-PCR reads via MiXCR and lists one record per CDR3 protein. Found here are 500,000 to 600,000 distinct CDR3 sequences, about 15% of them singletons; the top ten hold less than 4%. The specimen comprised CD4+ T cells sorted from PBMCs, sampled around 2 years after vaccination. These receptors all stem from a man aged 45-69 years who received an inactivated influenza vaccine.

This clonotype was counted ten times or more. The rearrangement links TRBV5-6 to TRBJ1-1; the D is unclear. The germline V and J ends were trimmed by 1 base and 5 bases, with 3 bases remaining between them. The germline V gene has CDR1 SGHDT and CDR2 YYEEEE. CDR3 length: 11 amino acids. In DNA, the CDR3 is TGTGCCAGCAGCTTGCGAACTGAAGCTTTCTTT. This translates into CASSLRTEAFF.

The chain has TRBV23-1 and TRBJ2-3, with a possible D match to TRBD1 (5 bases). TRBV23-1 is an ORF; its function is uncertain. V lost 7 bases and J lost 5, with 13 bases in between. The CDR3 runs 13 residues. The CDR3 DNA is TGCGCCAGCAACCAGGGTTCTGGAGATACGCAGTATTTT. Protein sequence: CASNQGSGDTQYF.

This clonotype showed up many times. V gene TRBV25-1 combines with J gene TRBJ1-5, with no clear D. Trimming left V 4 bases short and J 4 bases short, with 8 bases between. The CDR3 has 13 residues. CDR1 is MGHDK and CDR2 is SYGVNS in the germline V gene. This CDR3 reads CASSAAGNQPQHF. As DNA, the CDR3 is TGTGCCAGCAGTGCCGCCGGTAATCAGCCCCAGCATTTT.

Only a few counts were recorded for this clonotype. V usage is TRBV15 and J usage is TRBJ2-3, with 7 bases identical to TRBD1. The CDR3 contains 13 residues. V lost 4 bases to trimming and J lost 2 bases; unmatched junction nucleotides: 0. Germline CDR1 and CDR2: LNHNV and YYDKDF (reference sequence). The CDR3 coding sequence is TGTGCCACCAGCAAGGGGGCCACAGATACGCAGTATTTT. Its translation is CATSKGATDTQYF. Full variable domain (missing parts from reference TRBV15 and TRBJ2-3): DAMVIQNPRYQVTQFGKPVTLSCSQTLNHNVMYWYQQKSSQAPKLLFHYYDKDFNNEADTPDNFQSRRPNTSFCFLDIRSPGLGDTAMYLCATSKGATDTQYFGPGTRLTVL.

This clonotype was seen a few times. V and J are TRBV2 and TRBJ1-1, with 7 nucleotides matching TRBD1. CDR1 and CDR2 from the germline V gene are SNHLY and FYNNEI. The CDR3 runs to 13 residues. Trimming removed 8 bases from V and 5 bases from J; junction bases left unmatched: 8. CDR3 region: CASERGLGTEAFF. The CDR3 nucleotides read TGTGCCAGCGAAAGGGGGCTGGGTACTGAAGCTTTCTTT. The full variable domain, with the rest looked up from reference TRBV2 and TRBJ1-1, is EPEVTQTPSHQVTQMGQEVILRCVPISNHLYFYWYRQILGQKVEFLVSFYNNEISEKSEIFDDQFSVERPDGSNFTLKIRSTKLEDSAMYFCASERGLGTEAFFGQGTRLTVV.

The table lists this clonotype with a few counts. This chain joins TRBV28 and TRBJ2-1; 7 bases align to TRBD2. Trimming cost V 8 bases and J 3 bases; bases outside gene matches: 7. Germline V CDR1 and CDR2: MDHEN, SYDVKM. The CDR3 length is 14 residues. CDR3 protein: CASSPGGGYNEQFF. The CDR3, as DNA: TGTGCCAGCTCACCAGGCGGGGGCTACAATGAGCAGTTCTTC.

The V call is TRBV3-1, the J call TRBJ2-5, with D possibly TRBD1 on 6 matching bases. This CDR3 spans 17 amino acids. V lost 1 base and J lost 2, with 17 bases in between. Germline CDR1 and CDR2: LGHDT and YNNKEL (reference sequence). This CDR3 is CASSQGSPQGRQETQYF. CDR3 DNA: TGTGCCAGCAGCCAAGGCTCCCCCCAGGGGAGACAAGAGACCCAGTACTTC.

Many counts were recorded for this clonotype. This chain joins TRBV12-3 or TRBV12-4 and TRBJ2-7, with D perhaps matching TRBD2 (6 bases). The CDR3 extends over 15 amino acids. Trimming pared 1 base from V and 6 bases from J, leaving 16 bases between. CDR3 loop: CASSLVGRGKGEQYF. CDR3 nucleotide sequence: TGTGCCAGCAGTTTAGTCGGTCGGGGGAAGGGCGAGCAGTACTTC.

This clonotype was detected ten times or more. This chain uses TRBV12-3 or TRBV12-4 with TRBJ1-1; no reliable D call. V lost 5 bases and J lost 1, with 8 bases in between. This CDR3 has 13 residues. This CDR3 is CASSLRTNTEAFF. The CDR3 DNA is TGTGCCAGCAGTCTACGCACGAACACTGAAGCTTTCTTT.

This clonotype has just a few counts. The chain employs TRBV7-2 and TRBJ2-1; 16 bases align to TRBD2. Germline V lookup: CDR1 SGHTA, CDR2 FQGNSA. V shed 5 bases, J shed 10 bases, and the junction held 5 bases outside the gene matches. The CDR3 covers 15 residues. The CDR3 loop reads CASSPGLAGGREQFF. The CDR3 nucleotides are TGTGCCAGCAGCCCGGGACTAGCGGGGGGGAGAGAGCAGTTCTTC.

The CDR3 protein is CASQGFSNQPQHF. CDR3 nucleotide sequence: TGTGCCAGCCAAGGATTCAGCAATCAGCCCCAGCATTTT. The chain uses TRBV6-2 or TRBV6-3 and TRBJ1-5; unclear D gene. The germline V gene has CDR1 MNHEY and CDR2 SVGEGT. V was clipped by 8 bases and J by 1 base, with 9 bases between them. This CDR3 is built from 13 residues.

The rearrangement uses TRBV5-6 and TRBJ1-1, with TRBD1 identical over 7 bases. Germline V gene data show CDR1 as SGHDT and CDR2 as YYEEEE. Trimming cost V 4 bases and J 4 bases; bases outside gene matches: 7. This CDR3 contains 14 residues. The CDR3 protein is CASSPGTAVTEAFF. As DNA, the CDR3 is TGTGCCAGCAGCCCCGGGACAGCTGTCACTGAAGCTTTCTTT. The whole variable domain, filled in from reference TRBV5-6 and TRBJ1-1, reads DAGVTQSPTHLIKTRGQQVTLRCSPKSGHDTVSWYQQALGQGPQFIFQYYEEEERQRGNFPDRFSGHQFPNYSSELNVNALLLGDSALYLCASSPGTAVTEAFFGQGTRLTVV.

In this sample, this clonotype turned up a few times. The V and J genes are TRBV4-3 and TRBJ1-4, with D possibly matching TRBD1 (5 bases). This CDR3 has 15 amino acids. Trimming left V 0 bases short and J 5 bases short, with 10 bases between. CDR1 and CDR2 (germline): LGHNA, YSLEER. The CDR3 sequence is CASSQDFGDNEKLFF. The CDR3 coding sequence is TGCGCCAGCAGCCAAGATTTTGGGGACAATGAAAAACTGTTTTTT.

This clonotype was seen a handful of times. CDR3 nucleotide sequence: TGTGCCAGCTCACCAACTCCAGGCGGCACCGGGGAGCTGTTTTTT. This encodes CASSPTPGGTGELFF. The chain uses TRBV18 and TRBJ2-2; no clear D gene. V dropped 2 bases and J dropped 4 bases, with 11 bases sitting between them. The germline gives CDR1 KGHSH, CDR2 LQKENI. The CDR3 contains 15 residues.

This clonotype was counted many times. The chain combines TRBV9 with TRBJ1-1; no clear D. The CDR3 has 13 amino acids. V was trimmed by 2 bases and J by 3 bases, leaving 8 bases between them. The V gene's germline CDR1 is SGDLS and CDR2 YYNGEE. CDR3 in DNA: TGTGCCAGCAGCGTCGGGGAATACACTGAAGCTTTCTTT. Translation: CASSVGEYTEAFF.

This clonotype occurred many times. The rearrangement joins TRBV5-1 to TRBJ2-1; a possible D gene is TRBD1 (6 bases). Trimming left V 3 bases short and J 0 bases short, with 10 bases between. There are 15 residues in the CDR3. From germline, CDR1 is SGHRS and CDR2 YFSETQ. In DNA, the CDR3 is TGCGCCAGCAGCTCAGGACAGAGCTCCTACAATGAGCAGTTCTTC. Translated, it gives CASSSGQSSYNEQFF. Filled out from reference TRBV5-1 and TRBJ2-1, the complete variable domain reads KAGVTQTPRYLIKTRGQQVTLSCSPISGHRSVSWYQQTPGQGLQFLFEYFSETQRNKGNFPGRFSGRQFSNSRSEMNVSTLELGDSALYLCASSSGQSSYNEQFFGPGTRLTVL.

In this sample, this clonotype turned up a few times. The gene calls are TRBV7-2 and TRBJ1-4, with a tentative D call TRBD1 (5 bases). Between the trimmed V and J ends, which lost 2 bases and 11 bases, there was a span of 18 bases. CDR1 and CDR2 (germline): SGHTA, FQGNSA. The CDR3 totals 15 residues. Here the CDR3 DNA reads TGTGCCAGCAGCTTACTTTTTAAGACTAAGGGGAAACTGTTTTTT. This gives the protein CASSLLFKTKGKLFF.

This clonotype has more than one count but fewer than ten. V gene TRBV11-2 combines with J gene TRBJ1-2; 9 bases are shared with TRBD1. Trimming removed 4 bases from V and 1 base from J; junction bases left unmatched: 4. The germline V gene has CDR1 SGHAT and CDR2 FQNNGV. There are 15 residues in the CDR3. CDR3 bases: TGTGCCAGCAGCTCATACAGGGGGCTTAACTATGGCTACACCTTC. This gives the protein CASSSYRGLNYGYTF.

This clonotype was counted only a few times. V gene TRBV18 combines with J gene TRBJ1-1, with no clear D. Trimming stripped 2 bases from V and 4 bases from J, with 8 bases between. CDR1 is KGHSH and CDR2 is LQKENI in the germline V gene. CDR3 size: 13 residues. The CDR3 DNA is TGTGCCAGCTCACCAGTTGAGGGCACTGAAGCTTTCTTT. It encodes CASSPVEGTEAFF.

V gene TRBV12-3 or TRBV12-4 combines with J gene TRBJ2-3, with D uncertain. Trimming cost V 2 bases and J 10 bases, with 13 bases left between them. CDR3 length: 13 residues. The CDR3 DNA is TGTGCCAGCAGTTTAACCCCCTCCACCTCGCAGTATTTT. Residues: CASSLTPSTSQYF.

The J gene is TRBJ2-1, the V gene TRBV28; D is uncertain. V dropped 3 bases and J dropped 5 bases, with 20 bases sitting between them. CDR1 and CDR2 (germline): MDHEN, SYDVKM. The CDR3 covers 17 residues. CDR3: CASSFSLIITSNNEQFF. The CDR3 nucleotides are TGTGCCAGCAGTTTCAGTCTTATTATCACATCCAACAATGAGCAGTTCTTC.

The table lists this clonotype with many counts. This rearrangement joins TRBV20-1 to TRBJ2-1; D remains unclear. Per germline, CDR1 DFQATT and CDR2 SNEGSKA (reference sequence). Trimming shortened V by 2 bases and J by 1 base, and 15 bases separated the two germline ends. CDR3 length equals 16 residues. This CDR3 reads CSARPRTRRSYNEQFF. Written as DNA, the CDR3 is TGCAGTGCTAGACCAAGGACCCGTAGATCCTACAATGAGCAGTTCTTC.

In this sample, this clonotype turned up a few times. The chain is built from TRBV3-1 and TRBJ2-5, with TRBD2 identical over 13 bases. Germline V gives CDR1 LGHDT, CDR2 YNNKEL (reference sequence). CDR3 length equals 15 residues. V shed 4 bases and J 7 bases; nucleotides not matched to a gene: 6. The CDR3: CASSLGLAGLGTQYF. In DNA, the CDR3 is TGTGCCAGCAGCCTGGGACTAGCGGGATTGGGGACCCAGTACTTC.

The chain couples TRBV30 to TRBJ1-2; weak D call: TRBD1 (6 bases). The ends were cut back, 5 bases at V and 0 bases at J, with 16 bases in the middle. The CDR3 totals 15 residues. The germline V gene encodes CDR1 GTSNPN and CDR2 SVGIG (reference sequence). The CDR3 is CAWSTGRITNYGYTF. DNA of the CDR3: TGTGCCTGGTCGACAGGCCGAATCACTAACTATGGCTACACCTTC.

This clonotype was seen a handful of times. The J gene is TRBJ1-2, the V gene TRBV20-1; maybe TRBD1 (6 bases). CDR1 DFQATT and CDR2 SNEGSKA come from the germline V gene (reference sequence). V lost 0 bases, J lost 4 bases, and 15 bases lay in between. CDR3 size: 15 residues. The CDR3 nucleotides read TGCAGTGCTAGAGATCTAGCAGGGGTAGCCTATGGCTACACCTTC. Translating it yields CSARDLAGVAYGYTF.

This chain uses TRBV20-1 with TRBJ2-4, with D perhaps matching TRBD2 (5 bases). The length of the CDR3 is 16 residues. From germline, CDR1 is DFQATT and CDR2 SNEGSKA (reference sequence). The V end lost 0 bases, the J end lost 0 bases, and 12 bases lay between the germline ends. The CDR3 reads CSARDSFGLAKNIQYF. CDR3 coding DNA: TGCAGTGCTAGAGATTCTTTTGGACTAGCCAAAAACATTCAGTACTTC.

Here the CDR3 reads CASNLQGNYGYTF. DNA for the CDR3: TGTGCCAGCAACCTACAGGGGAACTATGGCTACACCTTC. The V gene is TRBV7-9, the J gene TRBJ1-2, with 7 bases identical to TRBD1. CDR1 is SEHNR, CDR2 FQNEAQ, per germline (reference sequence). Germline trimming cut 7 bases from V and 2 bases from J; bases unmatched to any gene: 4. This CDR3 comprises 13 residues.

V is TRBV4-1 and J is TRBJ2-1, with TRBD2 identical over 10 bases. Germline V gene data show CDR1 as MGHRA and CDR2 as YSYEKL. V was pared by 1 base and J by 7 bases, with 25 bases of the junction left unmatched. There are 22 residues in the CDR3. CDR3 amino acids: CASSQVPQGLRISGRANNEQFF. The CDR3 nucleotides read TGCGCCAGCAGCCAAGTCCCACAGGGCTTACGGATAAGCGGGAGGGCCAATAATGAGCAGTTCTTC.

This clonotype was seen a few times. V usage is TRBV19 and J usage is TRBJ1-6, with 7 positions matching TRBD1. After removal of 2 bases from V and 7 bases from J, the junction contained 2 bases not matched to a gene. Germline loops: CDR1 LNHDA, CDR2 SQIVND (reference sequence). The CDR3 has 14 residues. The CDR3 here is CASSIRDRNSPLHF. The CDR3 nucleotides are TGTGCCAGTAGTATACGGGACAGAAATTCACCCCTCCACTTT.

V usage is TRBV20-1 and J usage is TRBJ2-3, with 9 bases fitting TRBD2. The CDR3 is 17 amino acids. Per the germline V gene, CDR1 is DFQATT and CDR2 is SNEGSKA (reference sequence). V trimming: 0 bases; J trimming: 2 bases; junction bases outside the gene matches: 9. Written as DNA, the CDR3 is TGCAGTGCTAGAGACCTACGTAGCGGGAGCCTCACAGATACGCAGTATTTT. Protein sequence: CSARDLRSGSLTDTQYF.